This TCR beta chain came from a study of control samples from healthy donors and cancer patients. CDR3 length: 12 amino acids. Germline lookup yields CDR1 MRHNA and CDR2 SNTAGT. V dropped 9 bases and J dropped 7 bases, with 13 bases sitting between them. Sequenced by immunoSEQ multiplex PCR; TCRdb stores in-frame clones only, minus some. The sample carries some 100,000 clones, roughly 90% recorded once. The chain employs TRBV6-4 and TRBJ2-1, with D hard to call. Input material: blood. The TCR originated in a woman aged 45-65 years in good health. The CDR3: CASVTVLNEQFF. The CDR3 region has the DNA TGTGCCAGTGTAACGGTTCTGAATGAGCAGTTCTTC.